In this sample, the clone carrying this TCR beta chain turned up many times. The data were taken from a study of low-dose radiotherapy and immunotherapy resistance in tumors. Alpha and beta chains were covered, as first-strand cDNA relied on TRAV- and TRBV-specific primers. The authors ran roughly 20 PCR cycles to amplify TCRs with a constant-region primer and V-primer adapter. TCRdb re-called the reads with MiXCR, one entry per CDR3 protein. Among around 90,000 distinct CDR3 sequences, about 20% were seen once, and the ten largest hold 4.5% to 7.5%. Time point of the sample: before trial treatment. The germline CDR1 and CDR2 sequences are SGHVS and FQNEAQ. This CDR3 has 17 residues. Between the trimmed V and J ends, which lost 3 bases and 3 bases, there was a span of 21 bases.

The gene calls are TRBV7-8 and TRBJ2-7; weak D call: TRBD2 (6 bases). The specimen was PBMCs, collected before treatment. This TCR was recovered from a male donor with prostate cancer. In DNA, the CDR3 is TGTGCCAGCAGCTTTTTTCCGGGTACGGGGGTTTTCTACGAGCAGTACTTC. This encodes CASSFFPGTGVFYEQYF. The full variable domain, its missing parts supplied by reference TRBV7-8 and TRBJ2-7, is GAGVSQSPRYKVAKRGQDVALRCDPISGHVSLFWYQQALGQGPEFLTYFQNEAQLDKSGLPSDRFFAERPEGSVSTLKIQRTQQEDSAVYLCASSFFPGTGVFYEQYFGPGTRLTVT.